Sequencing of this T cell receptor (beta chain) was carried out in a study of PD-1 blockade in mismatch repair-deficient tumors. General observations from the study: Rapid post-treatment expansion, then contraction, generally preceding radiologic response, marked tumor-resident clones.

PCR or immunohistochemistry showed mismatch repair deficiency in every enrolled patient. Notes on this clone: The antigen is undetermined.

The V gene's germline CDR1 is MNHEY and CDR2 SMNVEV (reference sequence). This CDR3 has 14 amino acids. V dropped 7 bases and J dropped 4 bases, with 16 bases sitting between them. Using immunoSEQ multiplex PCR, the repertoire was profiled, and TCRdb retains in-frame clones only, with some absent. The repertoire holds under 25,000 clones, with approximately 80% as singletons. V is TRBV27 and J is TRBJ1-2; D is ambiguous. Sample: PBMCs, taken 52 weeks after starting pembrolizumab. This receptor was identified in an adult with mismatch repair-deficient cancer. CDR3 nucleotides: TGTGCCAGCAAATTAACGGCCCACAGCTATGGCTACACCTTC. It is translated as CASKLTAHSYGYTF.